This is a list of T cell receptor beta chains from one sample in a study of CD8+ T cells in alopecia areata. The assay was immunoSEQ multiplex PCR, and TCRdb's table has in-frame clones only and misses some. Of 70,000 to 95,000 clones in the sample, around 54% are singletons; the top ten hold under 6.5%. Material for sequencing was NKG2D-high CD8+ T cells sorted from blood. All receptors come from a human donor with alopecia areata. CDR3s include the opening cysteine and the closing phenylalanine or tryptophan. D genes are given only for firm matches. Part of the rows lack a size; the others show once, few, many or a class for expanded clones.

d_call	j_call	cdr3_length	clone_size	v_call	cdr3_aa	cdr3_nt
.	TRBJ2-4	14	.	TRBV30	CAWSGMGVGDIQYF	TGTGCCTGGAGTGGTATGGGGGTCGGAGATATTCAGTACTTC
.	TRBJ2-7	13	.	TRBV27	CASTPGGSNEQYF	TGTGCCAGCACCCCTGGGGGGTCGAACGAGCAGTACTTC
.	TRBJ1-5	13	few	TRBV11-2	CASSLGNPQPQHF	TGTGCCAGCAGCTTAGGGAACCCTCAGCCCCAGCATTTT
TRBD2	TRBJ2-1	15	.	TRBV14	CATSPNAGVYNEQFF	TGTGCCACATCTCCTAATGCGGGGGTCTACAATGAGCAGTTCTTC
.	TRBJ2-1	16	few	TRBV29-1	CSVEGAVSPTYNEQFF	TGCAGCGTTGAAGGGGCGGTATCTCCAACCTACAATGAGCAGTTCTTC
TRBD2	TRBJ2-3	15	.	TRBV29-1	CSVLPGLAATDTQYF	TGCAGCGTCTTACCGGGACTAGCGGCCACAGATACGCAGTATTTT
.	TRBJ1-2	13	few	TRBV29-1	CSVERVANYGYTF	TGCAGCGTTGAAAGGGTCGCTAACTATGGCTACACCTTC
.	TRBJ2-3	15	.	TRBV7-9	CASSDSGVDTDTQYF	TGTGCCAGCAGCGACTCAGGAGTCGACACAGATACGCAGTATTTT
.	TRBJ2-7	14	few	TRBV29-1	CSVEDRQETYEQYF	TGCAGCGTTGAAGATAGACAGGAGACCTACGAGCAGTACTTC
.	TRBJ1-4	10	.	TRBV20-1	CSARRGKLFF	TGCAGTGCTAGGAGGGGAAAACTGTTTTTT
.	TRBJ2-5	13	.	TRBV4-1	CASSLDSGGEQYF	TGCGCCAGCAGCCTCGACTCAGGGGGGGAGCAGTACTTC
.	TRBJ2-1	15	few	TRBV7-2	CASSLEISSYNEQFF	TGTGCCAGCAGCTTAGAAATTAGCAGTTACAATGAGCAGTTCTTC
.	TRBJ1-1	10	.	TRBV29-1	CSVDEGIAFF	TGCAGCGTTGATGAAGGGATTGCTTTCTTT
TRBD2	TRBJ2-4	13	few	TRBV28	CASSPGTSAIQYF	TGTGCCAGCAGTCCCGGGACTAGCGCCATTCAGTACTTC
.	TRBJ2-3	13	.	TRBV25-1	CASSEGGGDTQYF	TGTGCCAGCAGTGAGGGCGGCGGAGATACGCAGTATTTT
.	TRBJ2-7	15	once	TRBV14	CASSLLTGLRVEQYF	TGTGCCAGCAGCCTATTGACGGGTCTACGGGTCGAGCAGTACTTC
.	TRBJ2-4	15	.	TRBV7-8	CASSLDGTHTNIQYF	TGTGCCAGCAGCTTAGATGGGACCCATACAAACATTCAGTACTTC
.	TRBJ1-1	12	.	TRBV25-1	CASSLGDTEAFF	TGTGCCAGCAGTCTAGGGGACACTGAAGCTTTCTTT